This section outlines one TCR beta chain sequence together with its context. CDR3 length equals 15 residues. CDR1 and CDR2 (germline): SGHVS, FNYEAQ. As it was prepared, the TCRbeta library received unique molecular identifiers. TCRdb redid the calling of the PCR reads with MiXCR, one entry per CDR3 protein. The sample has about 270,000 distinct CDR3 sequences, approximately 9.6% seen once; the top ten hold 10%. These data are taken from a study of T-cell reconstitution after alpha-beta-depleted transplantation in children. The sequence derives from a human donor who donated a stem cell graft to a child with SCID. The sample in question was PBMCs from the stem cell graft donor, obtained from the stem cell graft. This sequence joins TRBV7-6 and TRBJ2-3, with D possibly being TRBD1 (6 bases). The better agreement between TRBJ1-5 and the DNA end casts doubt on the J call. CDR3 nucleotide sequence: TGTGCCAGCAGTCCTAGCGTGGGGGCCGTGGATACGCAGCATTTT. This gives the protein CASSPSVGAVDTQHF.